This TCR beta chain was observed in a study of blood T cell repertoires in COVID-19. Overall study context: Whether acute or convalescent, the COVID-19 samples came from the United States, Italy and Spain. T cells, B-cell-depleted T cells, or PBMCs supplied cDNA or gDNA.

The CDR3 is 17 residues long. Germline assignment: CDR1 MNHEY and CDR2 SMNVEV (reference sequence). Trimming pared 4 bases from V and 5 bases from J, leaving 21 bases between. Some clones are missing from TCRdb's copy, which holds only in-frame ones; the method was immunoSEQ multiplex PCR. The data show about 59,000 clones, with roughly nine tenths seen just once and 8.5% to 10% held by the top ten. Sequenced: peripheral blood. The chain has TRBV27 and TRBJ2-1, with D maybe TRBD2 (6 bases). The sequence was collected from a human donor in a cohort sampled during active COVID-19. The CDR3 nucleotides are TGTGCCAGCAGTTCCCTTCGCGGGACGATGCCGAACAATGAGCAGTTCTTC. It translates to CASSSLRGTMPNNEQFF.